One and the same sample provided the 21 T cell receptor beta chains below, sequenced in a study of blood T cell repertoires in COVID-19 (dated by TCRdb to about 2020). Library preparation employed the immunoSEQ multiplex PCR assay. TCRdb's version of the immuneACCESS table is confined to in-frame rearrangements and falls short of the full clone set. An unresolved V gene accounts for under half of the shortfall where checked; the remainder is of unknown origin. The sample table contains some 200,000 clones; only one count was recorded for roughly 88% of them. The top ten constitute around 9.5% of the sample. The sample was peripheral blood. Receptors originate from a man in his fifties or sixties with active or convalescent COVID-19.

This sequence joins TRBV5-1 and TRBJ1-6; D is unclear. Germline CDR1 and CDR2: SGHRS and YFSETQ. The CDR3 extends over 15 amino acids. V was trimmed by 1 base and J by 8 bases, leaving 13 bases between them. The CDR3 DNA reads TGCGCCAGCAGCTTGAGTGGGCTGTCGGATTCACCCCTCCACTTT. It is translated as CASSLSGLSDSPLHF. The whole variable domain, remainder taken from reference TRBV5-1 and TRBJ1-6, is KAGVTQTPRYLIKTRGQQVTLSCSPISGHRSVSWYQQTPGQGLQFLFEYFSETQRNKGNFPGRFSGRQFSNSRSEMNVSTLELGDSALYLCASSLSGLSDSPLHFGNGTRLTVT.

The chain combines TRBV27 with TRBJ1-2; D perhaps matches TRBD1 (6 bases). V dropped 6 bases and J dropped 4 bases, with 9 bases sitting between them. Germline V lookup: CDR1 MNHEY, CDR2 SMNVEV (reference sequence). The CDR3 contains 12 residues. DNA of the CDR3: TGTGCCAGCAGGTGGGGGCTCTATGGCTACACCTTC. This gives the protein CASRWGLYGYTF.

Notes on this clone: Germline and junction disagree at one end, which may indicate a read error. Written as DNA, the CDR3 is TGTGCTAGCAGCTCGGGACTAGCGGCCAATGAGCAGTTCTTC. Translating it yields CASSSGLAANEQFF. The gene calls are TRBV7-7 and TRBJ2-1; 11 bases are a match to TRBD2. The germline V gene encodes CDR1 SSHAT and CDR2 FNYEAQ (reference sequence). The CDR3 totals 14 residues.

V usage is TRBV15 and J usage is TRBJ1-1; D remains unclear. Between the trimmed V and J ends, which lost 0 bases and 1 base, there was a span of 12 bases. The CDR3 extends over 16 amino acids. Germline-derived CDR1 and CDR2 are LNHNV and YYDKDF (reference sequence). Here the CDR3 DNA reads TGTGCCACCAGCAGAGATCTGAGGGAGGGGAACACTGAAGCTTTCTTT. Protein product: CATSRDLREGNTEAFF. Supplemented by reference TRBV15 and TRBJ1-1, the full variable domain reads DAMVIQNPRYQVTQFGKPVTLSCSQTLNHNVMYWYQQKSSQAPKLLFHYYDKDFNNEADTPDNFQSRRPNTSFCFLDIRSPGLGDTAMYLCATSRDLREGNTEAFFGQGTRLTVV.

The rearrangement links TRBV5-1 to TRBJ1-4, with no clear D. CDR3 size: 16 residues. Germline values: CDR1 SGHRS, CDR2 YFSETQ. Trimming cost V 4 bases and J 3 bases, with 16 bases left between them. The CDR3 is CASSHGYGRSNEKLFF. For the CDR3, the DNA is TGCGCCAGCAGCCATGGGTATGGGAGGTCTAATGAAAAACTGTTTTTT. The complete variable domain, with remaining parts taken from reference TRBV5-1 and TRBJ1-4, reads KAGVTQTPRYLIKTRGQQVTLSCSPISGHRSVSWYQQTPGQGLQFLFEYFSETQRNKGNFPGRFSGRQFSNSRSEMNVSTLELGDSALYLCASSHGYGRSNEKLFFGSGTQLSVL.

V is TRBV5-6 and J is TRBJ1-5; TRBD1 matches 7 bases. V gave up 1 base and J gave up 4 bases; unmatched junction bases: 5. The CDR3 spans 15 residues. The germline CDR1 and CDR2 sequences are SGHDT and YYEEEE. The CDR3 coding sequence is TGTGCCAGCAGCTTGACAGGGGCAGATAATCAGCCCCAGCATTTT. It yields the protein CASSLTGADNQPQHF.

This chain uses TRBV12-5 with TRBJ1-1, with D possibly being TRBD1 (6 bases). Germline loops: CDR1 LGHNT, CDR2 FRNRAP. The CDR3 totals 14 residues. Trimming pared 11 bases from V and 4 bases from J, leaving 20 bases between. The CDR3 DNA reads TGTGCTGCCGAGTATGGGGGCCGGAGCACTGAAGCTTTCTTT. It yields the protein CAAEYGGRSTEAFF.

This rearrangement joins TRBV24-1 to TRBJ2-1; the match to TRBD1 covers 9 bases. From germline, CDR1 is KGHDR and CDR2 SFDVKD. The CDR3 covers 16 residues. V lost 3 bases and J lost 5; bases outside the gene matches: 7. The CDR3 DNA reads TGTGCCACCAGTGATGAGACAGGGGGGCAGAACAATGAGCAGTTCTTC. This gives the protein CATSDETGGQNNEQFF.

The rearrangement uses TRBV19 and TRBJ2-6, with D maybe TRBD1 (6 bases). The germline CDR1 and CDR2 sequences are LNHDA and SQIVND (reference sequence). Between the trimmed V and J ends, which lost 5 bases and 4 bases, there was a span of 12 bases. The CDR3 loop spans 15 amino acids. The DNA for the CDR3 is TGTGCCAGTAGTGTCACAGGGTACGGGGCCAACGTCCTGACTTTC. Its protein product is CASSVTGYGANVLTF.

The chain is built from TRBV7-2 and TRBJ1-2; TRBD1 is a possible D gene (5 bases). Germline V CDR1 and CDR2: SGHTA, FQGNSA. This CDR3 is built from 15 residues. The V and J ends lost 3 bases and 0 bases respectively, with 11 bases between them. This CDR3 reads CASSLPTGANYGYTF. The CDR3 DNA reads TGTGCCAGCAGCTTGCCAACAGGAGCTAACTATGGCTACACCTTC.

The chain employs TRBV5-1 and TRBJ1-2, with TRBD1 matching 7 bases. Trimming removed 0 bases from V and 2 bases from J; junction bases left unmatched: 7. The CDR3 is 16 residues long. The V gene's germline CDR1 is SGHRS and CDR2 YFSETQ. CDR3 bases: TGCGCCAGCAGCTTGGCCTGGACAGGCGAAAACTATGGCTACACCTTC. Its protein product is CASSLAWTGENYGYTF.

The rearrangement links TRBV28 to TRBJ1-2, with D tentatively TRBD1 (6 bases). Germline V lookup: CDR1 MDHEN, CDR2 SYDVKM. V gave up 2 bases and J gave up 0 bases, with 7 bases separating them. CDR3 length: 14 amino acids. The CDR3 bases are TGTGCCAGCAGTTTAGGGGGCCCTAACTATGGCTACACCTTC. It encodes CASSLGGPNYGYTF.

The rearrangement joins TRBV6-2 or TRBV6-3 to TRBJ2-4; D might be TRBD1 (6 bases). This CDR3 is 16 amino acids long. Germline loops: CDR1 MNHEY, CDR2 SVGEGT. Trimming removed 2 bases from V and 3 bases from J, with 14 bases in between. As DNA, the CDR3 is TGTGCCAGCAGTTACACGACAGGTGGTGGCAAAAACATTCAGTACTTC. It codes for CASSYTTGGGKNIQYF.

CDR3 sequence: CASSFISSYEQYF. The CDR3 DNA follows: TGTGCCAGCAGTTTTATTAGCTCCTACGAGCAGTACTTC. The V gene is TRBV28, the J gene TRBJ2-7; no firm D call. This CDR3 comprises 13 residues. Germline V CDR1 and CDR2: MDHEN, SYDVKM. V lost 3 bases and J lost 0, with 6 bases in between.

The chain has TRBV6-6 and TRBJ1-5, with TRBD1 as a possible D gene (6 bases). This CDR3 is built from 15 residues. The V gene lost 4 bases and the J gene lost 2 bases, with 12 bases spanning the gap. Looked up from germline, CDR1 is MNHNY and CDR2 is SVGAGI (reference sequence). CDR3 in DNA: TGTGCCAGCAGTTCGCAACAGGGTCGCAATCAGCCCCAGCATTTT. Its translation: CASSSQQGRNQPQHF.

This clone was found a few times. The chain uses TRBV7-2 and TRBJ1-2; D remains unclear. Germline-derived CDR1 and CDR2 are SGHTA and FQGNSA. Between the trimmed V and J ends, which lost 0 bases and 0 bases, there was a span of 8 bases. The length of the CDR3 is 15 residues. The CDR3 loop is CASSLATGANYGYTF. The CDR3 DNA reads TGTGCCAGCAGCTTAGCGACGGGAGCTAACTATGGCTACACCTTC.

This clone was recorded only once. The chain recombines TRBV28 with TRBJ1-2, with D maybe TRBD1 (5 bases). The CDR3 totals 14 residues. Looked up from germline, CDR1 is MDHEN and CDR2 is SYDVKM. Trimming stripped 2 bases from V and 2 bases from J, with 9 bases between. CDR3 residues: CASSLQGINYGYTF. The CDR3, as DNA: TGTGCCAGCAGTTTACAGGGAATCAACTATGGCTACACCTTC.

This chain links TRBV7-9 with TRBJ2-7, with TRBD2 matching over 10 bases. The CDR3 runs 15 residues. Germline CDR1 and CDR2: SEHNR and FQNEAQ (reference sequence). The trim removed 5 bases at V and 6 bases at J, leaving 10 bases unmatched. CDR3 amino acids: CASSQGIAGGSEQYF. The CDR3 DNA reads as TGTGCCAGCAGCCAAGGTATAGCGGGAGGATCCGAGCAGTACTTC. The full variable domain, in which reference TRBV7-9 and TRBJ2-7 provide the parts outside the CDR3, is DTGVSQNPRHKITKRGQNVTFRCDPISEHNRLYWYRQTLGQGPEFLTYFQNEAQLEKSRLLSDRFSAERPKGSFSTLEIQRTEQGDSAMYLCASSQGIAGGSEQYFGPGTRLTVT.

The chain employs TRBV15 and TRBJ1-2; TRBD1 agrees at 7 bases. The germline V gene encodes CDR1 LNHNV and CDR2 YYDKDF (reference sequence). The CDR3 has 15 residues. Unmatched junction bases numbered 5, after V lost 0 bases and J lost 4 bases. The CDR3 region is CATSRDLQGSYGYTF. In DNA, the CDR3 is TGTGCCACCAGCAGAGACCTACAGGGGAGCTATGGCTACACCTTC.

For this clone: The junction departs from germline at one end; a sequencing error may be responsible. This same CDR3 is encoded by further DNA sequences in the sample. V gene TRBV9 combines with J gene TRBJ2-5, with 11 bases aligning to TRBD2. The CDR3 totals 15 residues. The germline V gene encodes CDR1 SGDLS and CDR2 YYNGEE. In nucleotides, the CDR3 is TGTGCCAGCAGTGTAGCGGGAGGGTCGCAGGAGACCCAGTACTTC. This translates into CASSVAGGSQETQYF.

This chain connects TRBV29-1 to TRBJ2-3; maybe TRBD2 (6 bases). V lost 4 bases and J lost 3, with 8 bases in between. The germline V gene has CDR1 SQVTM and CDR2 ANQGSEA. This CDR3 comprises 12 residues. As DNA, the CDR3 is TGCAGCGTTGGGGGGGTGACAGATACGCAGTATTTT. Its translation is CSVGGVTDTQYF.